The 29 T cell receptor beta chains given below trace back to one sample, sequenced in a study of T cell responses to AZD1222 COVID-19 vaccine. The protocol was immunoSEQ multiplex PCR, while the TCRdb copy is restricted to in-frame clones and leaves out a portion. The repertoire holds about 99,000 clones, 80% to 90% seen once, with around 8.7% in the top ten. Sequencing used peripheral blood, obtained on day 0 of AZD1222 vaccination. Receptors originate from an adult in good health.

V is TRBV15 and J is TRBJ1-2, with D possibly matching TRBD1 (5 bases). The CDR3 is made up of 14 amino acids. Germline values: CDR1 LNHNV, CDR2 YYDKDF (reference sequence). The V end lost 6 bases, the J end lost 2 bases, and 13 bases lay between the germline ends. The CDR3 region has the DNA TGTGCCACCAGGGGATCGGCAGGGAACTATGGCTACACCTTC. This translates into CATRGSAGNYGYTF.

The CDR3 DNA is TGTGCCAGCAGCCACCGACGGCCAGGTGAGGGATACGAGCAGTACTTC. Amino acid sequence: CASSHRRPGEGYEQYF. The rearrangement joins TRBV5-5 to TRBJ2-7; D might be TRBD2 (5 bases). Germline-derived CDR1 and CDR2 are SGHKS and YYEKEE (reference sequence). The CDR3 length is 16 residues. V was shortened by 4 bases and J by 4 bases, with 21 bases between the two germline ends.

The genes are TRBV10-3 and TRBJ2-7; maybe TRBD1 (6 bases). Trimming pared 8 bases from V and 4 bases from J, leaving 9 bases between. Germline loops: CDR1 ENHRY, CDR2 SYGVKD. The CDR3 has 11 amino acids. The CDR3: CAIGTQYEQYF. CDR3 sequence (DNA): TGTGCCATCGGGACACAGTACGAGCAGTACTTC.

The gene calls are TRBV15 and TRBJ2-1, with 11 bases fitting TRBD2. The germline CDR1 and CDR2 sequences are LNHNV and YYDKDF (reference sequence). Trimming removed 7 bases from V and 5 bases from J; junction bases left unmatched: 16. This CDR3 has 18 amino acids. CDR3: CATNPEYLAGGINNEQFF. CDR3 in DNA: TGTGCCACCAATCCCGAATACTTAGCGGGAGGGATTAACAATGAGCAGTTCTTC.

This chain connects TRBV12-2 to TRBJ1-3. TRBV12-2 is shown as a pseudogene. The CDR3 covers 19 residues. The CDR3 bases are TGTGCAAGTCGCTTAGATGTTTTAGAACGAGATATCTCTGGAAACACCATATATTTT. Its protein product is CASRLDVLERDISGNTIYF.

V gene TRBV12-3 or TRBV12-4 combines with J gene TRBJ1-5; no firm D call. The CDR3 is made up of 12 amino acids. Trimming took 6 bases from V and 4 from J, leaving 7 bases between them. The CDR3: CASRVGNQPQHF. The CDR3 DNA follows: TGTGCCAGCAGAGTAGGAAATCAGCCCCAGCATTTT.

V usage is TRBV14 and J usage is TRBJ2-3; D unclear. Germline V gene sequence: CDR1 SGHDN, CDR2 FVKESK. CDR3 length: 13 amino acids. Trimming pared 0 bases from V and 6 bases from J, leaving 7 bases between. The CDR3 DNA reads TGTGCCAGCAGCCAAGACCTCCAGGATACGCAGTATTTT. It encodes CASSQDLQDTQYF.

The chain joins TRBV7-9 to TRBJ1-3; D is possibly TRBD1 (6 bases). The CDR3 has 13 amino acids. V shed 9 bases and J shed 2 bases, with 11 bases lying between them. Germline V CDR1 and CDR2: SEHNR, FQNEAQ (reference sequence). CDR3 coding DNA: TGTGCCAGGGGGGACATGACTGGAAACACCATATATTTT. Translated, it gives CARGDMTGNTIYF.

J is TRBJ2-7 and V is TRBV7-2, with unresolved D. The V and J ends lost 5 bases and 2 bases respectively, with 13 bases between them. The CDR3 length is 14 residues. The V gene's germline CDR1 is SGHTA and CDR2 FQGNSA. CDR3 loop: CASSPLYSTYEQYF. The CDR3 DNA follows: TGTGCCAGCAGCCCGCTCTATTCTACCTACGAGCAGTACTTC.

There are a few counts of this clone. The chain carries TRBV24-1 and TRBJ2-3; perhaps TRBD2 as D (5 bases). V shed 9 bases and J shed 3 bases, with 15 bases lying between them. The CDR3 loop spans 14 amino acids. The germline V gene has CDR1 KGHDR and CDR2 SFDVKD. CDR3 in amino acids: CATAREEDTDTQYF. The CDR3 nucleotides read TGTGCCACCGCCAGAGAGGAGGATACAGATACGCAGTATTTT.

The chain combines TRBV19 with TRBJ1-2; TRBD1 might be the D (5 bases). CDR3 length: 13 residues. The V gene's germline CDR1 is LNHDA and CDR2 SQIVND (reference sequence). V was clipped by 7 bases and J by 5 bases, with 14 bases between them. CDR3 DNA sequence: TGTGCCAGTACCCCGGGACGGTTATATGGCTACACCTTC. It is translated as CASTPGRLYGYTF.

The rearrangement links TRBV5-1 to TRBJ2-1; weak D call: TRBD1 (6 bases). In germline, CDR1 is SGHRS, CDR2 YFSETQ. This CDR3 is 15 amino acids long. V lost 4 bases to trimming and J lost 4 bases, with 15 bases between them. The CDR3 reads CASSLGQPLYNEQFF. CDR3 coding DNA: TGCGCCAGCAGCCTTGGACAGCCATTATACAATGAGCAGTTCTTC.

V and J are TRBV28 and TRBJ1-2; 7 bases fit TRBD1. Germline V gene data show CDR1 as MDHEN and CDR2 as SYDVKM. This CDR3 region has 15 residues. V was clipped by 8 bases and J by 8 bases; unmatched bases: 17. The CDR3 region is CASGLRSTGNEGYTF. The DNA of the CDR3 is TGTGCCAGCGGGCTAAGGTCGACAGGGAACGAAGGCTACACCTTC.

This clone was counted many times. The V and J genes are TRBV4-2 and TRBJ2-3; the D gene is possibly TRBD2 (5 bases). V gave up 1 base and J gave up 1 base, with 12 bases separating them. Germline CDR1 is LGHNA and CDR2 is YNFKEQ. The CDR3 covers 16 residues. Here the CDR3 reads CASSQVGAEGTDTQYF. In nucleotides, the CDR3 is TGTGCCAGCAGCCAAGTGGGAGCGGAGGGCACAGATACGCAGTATTTT.

The chain couples TRBV19 to TRBJ2-7, with D unresolved. The V end lost 5 bases, the J end lost 0 bases, and 17 bases lay between the germline ends. The CDR3 is 16 amino acids. In germline, CDR1 is LNHDA, CDR2 SQIVND (reference sequence). Written as DNA, the CDR3 is TGTGCCAGTAGTCCAGTACTTACGATTCGCTCCTACGAGCAGTACTTC. Translating it yields CASSPVLTIRSYEQYF.

This chain joins TRBV27 and TRBJ1-2, with 7 bases that match TRBD1. The CDR3 length is 12 residues. J was trimmed by 6 bases and V by 5 bases; bases with no gene match: 3. In germline, CDR1 is MNHEY, CDR2 SMNVEV (reference sequence). The DNA for the CDR3 is TGTGCCAGCAGTGCGACAGGGCATGGCTACACCTTC. It yields the protein CASSATGHGYTF.

V is TRBV5-1 and J is TRBJ2-5; D is ambiguous. This CDR3 has 13 residues. Germline values: CDR1 SGHRS, CDR2 YFSETQ. Trimming took off 4 bases at V and 1 base at J, with 8 bases between the two ends. CDR3 bases: TGCGCCAGCAGCCACCCTTCCCAAGAGACCCAGTACTTC. It specifies CASSHPSQETQYF.

A word on this clone: This sample also contains other DNA sequences that code for the same CDR3. The chain employs TRBV28 and TRBJ2-3, with 8 positions matching TRBD2. The CDR3 totals 15 residues. CDR1 MDHEN and CDR2 SYDVKM come from the germline V gene. V dropped 5 bases and J dropped 2; count of bases not matched to a gene: 6. CDR3 nucleotides: TGTGCCAGCAGTCCTCGGGGGGGATCCACAGATACGCAGTATTTT. Translation: CASSPRGGSTDTQYF.

This chain uses TRBV18 with TRBJ2-5, with 10 nucleotides matching TRBD2. CDR1 and CDR2 (germline): KGHSH, LQKENI. The junction had 0 bases not matched to a gene; V was cut back by 3 bases and J by 5 bases. The CDR3 sequence is 13 residues long. The CDR3 DNA sequence: TGTGCCAGCTCACCGACTAGCGGGGAGACCCAGTACTTC. Protein product: CASSPTSGETQYF.

The chain links TRBV19 to TRBJ1-5; 10 nucleotides agree with TRBD1. The CDR3 contains 13 residues. The V gene's germline CDR1 is LNHDA and CDR2 SQIVND (reference sequence). Unmatched junction bases numbered 1, after V lost 5 bases and J lost 6 bases. CDR3 DNA: TGTGCCAGTAGTTGGGACAGGGGTCAGCCCCAGCATTTT. Amino acids: CASSWDRGQPQHF.

This clone came up once. The chain joins TRBV6-5 to TRBJ1-3; 7 bases are a match to TRBD1. The germline gives CDR1 MNHEY, CDR2 SVGAGI. Losses at the gene ends were 6 bases for V and 2 bases for J; bases not matched to a gene: 7. CDR3 length: 15 amino acids. CDR3 sequence reads: CASSLDRHTGNTIYF. The CDR3 DNA reads as TGTGCCAGCAGCCTGGACAGGCATACTGGAAACACCATATATTTT.

The V and J genes are TRBV21-1 and TRBJ2-3; the table's D call TRBD2 went unverified against the DNA. TRBV21-1 is listed as a pseudogene. The CDR3 sequence is 17 residues long. CDR3 nucleotides: TGTGCCAGCAGCAAAAAATCCTTGCGGGGGCACACAGATACGCAGTATTTT. Amino acid sequence: CASSKKSLRGHTDTQYF.

Here the CDR3 DNA reads TGTGCCAGCAGTTACTTCGGCAATCAGCCCCAGCATTTT. This translates into CASSYFGNQPQHF. The chain carries TRBV6-2 or TRBV6-3 and TRBJ1-5; D ambiguous. The CDR3 has 13 residues. The V gene's germline CDR1 is MNHEY and CDR2 SVGEGT. The V end was cut by 1 base, the J end by 2 bases, with 3 bases between.

This clone was found a few times. The rearrangement uses TRBV5-1 and TRBJ1-5, with 9 bases fitting TRBD1. Unmatched junction bases numbered 8, after V lost 4 bases and J lost 9 bases. Germline V gene sequence: CDR1 SGHRS, CDR2 YFSETQ. CDR3 length: 14 residues. Here the CDR3 reads CASSLRQGEVPQHF. The DNA of the CDR3 is TGCGCCAGCAGCCTTAGACAGGGGGAGGTGCCCCAGCATTTT.

This clone was seen a few times. The V gene is TRBV10-1, the J gene TRBJ2-1, with D perhaps matching TRBD2 (5 bases). The CDR3 extends over 13 amino acids. The germline V and J ends were trimmed by 6 bases and 6 bases, with 12 bases remaining between them. CDR1 is WNHNN and CDR2 is SYGVQD in the germline V gene (reference sequence). CDR3 coding DNA: TGCGCCAGCAGCCGGGATTCGGGCAATGAGCAGTTCTTC. Its translation is CASSRDSGNEQFF.

This clone was picked up one time. The genes are TRBV30 and TRBJ1-3; D ambiguous. CDR1 and CDR2 (germline): GTSNPN, SVGIG (reference sequence). The CDR3 is made up of 13 amino acids. Trimming took off 3 bases at V and 1 base at J, with 7 bases between the two ends. The CDR3 loop is CAWRLDSGNTIYF. CDR3 coding DNA: TGTGCCTGGAGACTGGATTCTGGAAACACCATATATTTT.

The J gene is TRBJ2-7, the V gene TRBV3-1 (or the pseudogene TRBV3-2); D unclear. The CDR3 runs 13 residues. CDR1 is LGHDT and CDR2 is YNNKEL in the germline V gene (reference sequence). Trimming left V 4 bases short and J 7 bases short, with 14 bases between. The CDR3 sequence: CASSRVPKGEQYF. DNA of the CDR3: TGTGCCAGCAGCCGAGTCCCTAAAGGGGAGCAGTACTTC.

This clone was seen a few times. The rearrangement uses TRBV27 and TRBJ1-2, with 9 bases that match TRBD1. The CDR3 is made up of 17 amino acids. The germline CDR1 and CDR2 sequences are MNHEY and SMNVEV (reference sequence). Germline trimming cut 6 bases from V and 3 bases from J; bases unmatched to any gene: 14. The CDR3 here is CASRLHKPTGGDYGYTF. The CDR3 DNA sequence: TGTGCCAGCAGACTACACAAGCCCACAGGGGGCGACTATGGCTACACCTTC.

J is TRBJ1-6 and V is TRBV6-5; 8 nucleotides line up with TRBD1. Unmatched junction bases numbered 3, after V lost 4 bases and J lost 7 bases. CDR1 and CDR2 (germline): MNHEY, SVGAGI. The CDR3 spans 14 residues. The CDR3: CASSWDRRNSPLHF. The CDR3 region has the DNA TGTGCCAGCAGTTGGGACAGGAGGAATTCACCCCTCCACTTT.